This paragraph covers one TCR beta chain sequence. What it recognizes is unknown. With 60 Vbeta and 13 Jbeta primers, the PCR was carried out. The data were produced by immunoSEQ multiplex PCR, yet TCRdb's version contains in-frame clones alone and is incomplete. The repertoire includes approximately 110,000 clones, 78% of them detected once, and approximately 3.9% sits in the top ten. This sample is drawn from a study of cytomegalovirus exposure and HLA in healthy donors. Study findings and constraints: What a later analysis showed was that several of the most significant clusters appeared linked to common viral pathogens.

This TCR was sampled from a man aged 35-49 years in good health and CMV-seronegative. Specimen: PBMCs.

DNA for the CDR3: TGTGCCAGCCTCCCACGGGTACAGGGTACCATAGATACGCAGTATTTT. It translates to CASLPRVQGTIDTQYF. The chain is built from TRBV5-6 and TRBJ2-3; the D gene is possibly TRBD1 (6 bases). Trimming pared 7 bases from V and 5 bases from J, leaving 23 bases between. The CDR3 length is 16 residues. Germline values: CDR1 SGHDT, CDR2 YYEEEE.